The T cell receptor beta chain under discussion was sequenced for a study of blood T cell repertoires in COVID-19. V gave up 4 bases and J gave up 4 bases, with 10 bases separating them. This CDR3 spans 13 amino acids. The germline V gene encodes CDR1 LNHDA and CDR2 SQIVND (reference sequence). Per the authors' pipeline: Estimates of nucleated cell counts were drawn from the amplification of reference gene primers. The table came from immunoSEQ multiplex PCR; TCRdb's copy has only in-frame clones and leaves some out. Clonal size and the V and J genes are those of that table, whereas D and trimming came from the DNA. The sample records over 95,000 clones, approximately 81% being singletons.

The sample was peripheral blood. The chain recombines TRBV19 with TRBJ1-1, with TRBD1 as a possible D gene (6 bases). The sequence derives from a human donor in a cohort sampled during active COVID-19. In DNA form, the CDR3 reads TGTGCCAGTAGTAAGGGGGTGGGCACTGAAGCTTTCTTT. Its protein is CASSKGVGTEAFF.